This TCR beta chain was sequenced in a study of blood T cell repertoires in COVID-19. The J segment lost 6 bases and the V segment lost 5 bases, leaving 8 bases of the junction unmatched. CDR3 length: 14 amino acids. Germline assignment: CDR1 LNHDA and CDR2 SQIVND (reference sequence). The protocol was immunoSEQ multiplex PCR, while the TCRdb copy is restricted to in-frame clones and leaves out a portion. The sample has about 100,000 clones; just over 85% are singletons. This receptor was identified in a human donor in a cohort sampled during active COVID-19. This chain links TRBV19 with TRBJ1-2; 8 positions agree with TRBD1. Sequences were obtained from peripheral blood. The CDR3 spells CASSSWDRKDGYTF. Written as DNA, the CDR3 is TGTGCCAGTAGTTCCTGGGACAGGAAGGATGGCTACACCTTC. The whole variable domain, remainder taken from reference TRBV19 and TRBJ1-2, is DGGITQSPKYLFRKEGQNVTLSCEQNLNHDAMYWYRQDPGQGLRLIYYSQIVNDFQKGDIAEGYSVSREKKESFPLTVTSAQKNPTAFYLCASSSWDRKDGYTFGSGTRLTVV.